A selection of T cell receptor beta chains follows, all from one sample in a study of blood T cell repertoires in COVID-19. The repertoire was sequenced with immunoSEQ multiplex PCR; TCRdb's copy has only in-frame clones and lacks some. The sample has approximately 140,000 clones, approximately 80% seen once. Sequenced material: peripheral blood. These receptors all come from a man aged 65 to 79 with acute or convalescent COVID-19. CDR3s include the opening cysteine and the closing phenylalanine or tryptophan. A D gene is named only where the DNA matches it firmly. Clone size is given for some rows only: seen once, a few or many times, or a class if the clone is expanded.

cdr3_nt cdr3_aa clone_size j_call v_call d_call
TGTGCCAGCCATAAGCGGGGGCCCCAGCATTTT CASHKRGPQHF - TRBJ1-5 TRBV28 -
TGCGCCAGCAGCTTGGGGACTAGCGGAGGAAGCGATGAGCAGTTCTTC CASSLGTSGGSDEQFF - TRBJ2-1 TRBV5-1 TRBD2
TGCGCCAGCAGCTTATCAGGGGATGGGGCCAACGTCCTGACTTTC CASSLSGDGANVLTF - TRBJ2-6 TRBV5-1 -
TGCGCCAGCAGCTTGGAGGGGTACTCCACTGAAGCTTTCTTT CASSLEGYSTEAFF once TRBJ1-1 TRBV5-1 -
TGTGCCAGCAGCGCCCCAGGGTCCTATGGCTACACCTTC CASSAPGSYGYTF - TRBJ1-2 TRBV6-5 -
TGTGCCAGTACCACCGAGTTTAAGCGGGAGGAAGGCAAAAACATTCAGTACTTC CASTTEFKREEGKNIQYF - TRBJ2-4 TRBV19 TRBD2
TGCGCCAGCAGCCCCGCGGGGGGTAGCACAGATACGCAGTATTTT CASSPAGGSTDTQYF - TRBJ2-3 TRBV5-1 TRBD2
TGTGCCAGCAGCCTACAGGGCTTTGGCGGGAGAGAAAAACTGTTTTTT CASSLQGFGGREKLFF - TRBJ1-4 TRBV3-1/TRBV3-2 -
TGTGCCACCAGCAGGGGGGGGACATTTAGGACCGGGGAGCTGTTTTTT CATSRGGTFRTGELFF few TRBJ2-2 TRBV15 -
TGTGCCAGCAGACAGGACGGCTACGAGCAGTACTTC CASRQDGYEQYF - TRBJ2-7 TRBV28 -
TGTGCCAGCAGCCTGTACAGGGGTACGACTAATGAAAAACTGTTTTTT CASSLYRGTTNEKLFF - TRBJ1-4 TRBV3-1/TRBV3-2 TRBD1
TGTGCCACCAGTCGGGGTAACGGGTATGGCTACACCTTC CATSRGNGYGYTF - TRBJ1-2 TRBV24-1 -
TGTGCCAGCAGTTTCAAGGGGGACTCCTACGAGCAGTACTTC CASSFKGDSYEQYF - TRBJ2-7 TRBV28 -
TGTGCCAGCAGCGTACAGCGGAACACTGAAGCTTTCTTT CASSVQRNTEAFF - TRBJ1-1 TRBV9 -
TGTGCCAGCAGCTGGGGTGGGACTAGCGGGAGTTCGAACACCGGGGAGCTGTTTTTT CASSWGGTSGSSNTGELFF - TRBJ2-2 TRBV5-8 TRBD2
TGTGCCAGCAGTGGCACTAGCCGGTACGAGCAGTACTTC CASSGTSRYEQYF - TRBJ2-7 TRBV2 -
TGTGCCAGCACAGGGGTGTGGAACGAGCAGTACTTC CASTGVWNEQYF - TRBJ2-7 TRBV28 -
TGTGCCATCAGTGCACAGGGAAAGGATGGAAACACCATATATTTT CAISAQGKDGNTIYF - TRBJ1-3 TRBV10-3 -
TGTGCCAGCAGCTTAGATCGAATCAGGGGGCGAGATGAGCAGTTCTTC CASSLDRIRGRDEQFF - TRBJ2-1 TRBV11-3 TRBD1
TGTGCCAGCAGCTTGGGGCGAGGAAATGAAGCTTTCTTT CASSLGRGNEAFF - TRBJ1-1 TRBV9 -
TGTGCCAGCAGCTTACGGTCGACAGGGAACACTGAAGCTTTCTTT CASSLRSTGNTEAFF - TRBJ1-1 TRBV7-9 -
TGTGCCAGCAGCAAAGAATCCCTAGCGGGCGAGGCGACCTACGAGCAGTACTTC CASSKESLAGEATYEQYF few TRBJ2-7 TRBV21-1 -
TGTGCCAGCGGTTGGAGCTCCTATAATTCACCCCTCCACTTT CASGWSSYNSPLHF - TRBJ1-6 TRBV19 -
TGTGCCTGGAGTGAGGGGCTGTCCTACGAGCAGTACTTC CAWSEGLSYEQYF - TRBJ2-7 TRBV30 -
TGTGCCTGGGACAGGGTAAACACCGGGGAGCTGTTTTTT CAWDRVNTGELFF - TRBJ2-2 TRBV30 TRBD1
TGTGCCAGCAGCTTACTTCGGGGGACTGGAAACACCATATATTTT CASSLLRGTGNTIYF once TRBJ1-3 TRBV5-8 -
TGTGCCAGCGGACAGGAGGCCTACGAGCAGTACTTC CASGQEAYEQYF - TRBJ2-7 TRBV6-5 TRBD1
TGTGGACGCAGACAGCCGCGTGAAAAACTGTTTTTT CGRRQPREKLFF - TRBJ1-4 TRBV9 -
TGTGCCAGCAGCTTTCTGAGCGGGGGGGCCAATGAGCAGTTCTTC CASSFLSGGANEQFF - TRBJ2-1 TRBV5-4 TRBD2
TGTGCCAACACCTACAGGGATATAGGCTACACCTTC CANTYRDIGYTF - TRBJ1-2 TRBV27 -
TGTGCCAGCAGTTACTCTCCTAGCGGGAGGGCCATAGATACGCAGTATTTT CASSYSPSGRAIDTQYF once TRBJ2-3 TRBV6-2/TRBV6-3 TRBD2
TGTGCCAGTAGTCGGGGGACGTCCCCCTACGAGCAGTACTTC CASSRGTSPYEQYF few TRBJ2-7 TRBV19 -
TGTGCCAGCAGCCCCCCCCCGGGACAGGGGAGAGAGACCCAGTACTTC CASSPPPGQGRETQYF - TRBJ2-5 TRBV5-8 TRBD1
TGCGCCAGCAGCCGGACAGTTGCAGGAGGCGGGGAGCTGTTTTTT CASSRTVAGGGELFF - TRBJ2-2 TRBV5-1 -
TGCGCCAGCAGTGACGAGCGGGAAAGCAATGAGCAGTTCTTC CASSDERESNEQFF - TRBJ2-1 TRBV10-1 TRBD2
TGTGCCAGCAGACCTTCGGGGACAGGGGTCTTTTCAGGCTACACCTTC CASRPSGTGVFSGYTF - TRBJ1-2 TRBV28 TRBD1
TGTGCCAGCAGTGGTGACAGGGGATTTACAGATACGCAGTATTTT CASSGDRGFTDTQYF - TRBJ2-3 TRBV2 TRBD1
TGTGCCAGCAGCGCGAAACTCCGGGAAGGGAGGAATGAGCAGTTCTTC CASSAKLREGRNEQFF few TRBJ2-1 TRBV5-6 -
TGTGCCAGCAGCAGTCAGGGGGCAATGGAGACCCAGTACTTC CASSSQGAMETQYF - TRBJ2-5 TRBV3-1/TRBV3-2 TRBD1
TGTGCCAGCAGCCCGGGACAGTTCTCTGGAAACACCATATATTTT CASSPGQFSGNTIYF - TRBJ1-3 TRBV7-2 TRBD1
TGTGCCAGTAGTAGAATTTCCGGGATATATGAGCAGTTCTTC CASSRISGIYEQFF - TRBJ2-1 TRBV19 -
TGTGCTAGTGGTTTGCTGGGACAGGGTGCTTCACCCCTCCACTTT CASGLLGQGASPLHF - TRBJ1-6 TRBV12-5 TRBD1
TGTGCCAGCGCCACGACTACCACCGAGCAGTACTTC CASATTTTEQYF - TRBJ2-7 TRBV3-1/TRBV3-2 -
TGTGCCTGGCGACTAGCGGGGGGGACAGATACGCAGTATTTT CAWRLAGGTDTQYF - TRBJ2-3 TRBV30 TRBD2
TGTGCCAGCAGTTTACAAGCTCGGGTGAATGAGCAGTTCTTC CASSLQARVNEQFF - TRBJ2-1 TRBV6-5 -
TGTGCCAGCCGGCTGGCAGGGCCTTCCTACGAGCAGTACTTC CASRLAGPSYEQYF - TRBJ2-7 TRBV6-6 -
TGTGCCAGCTCACCAGGGACAGGGAGCGGCTCACCCCTCCACTTT CASSPGTGSGSPLHF - TRBJ1-6 TRBV18 TRBD1
TGTGCCAGCAGCCAAGATCCCGGGTTGCCCTACGAGCAGTACTTC CASSQDPGLPYEQYF - TRBJ2-7 TRBV3-1/TRBV3-2 -
TGTGCCAGTAGTATAGCCCGGACTAGCCGGGAGACCCAGTACTTC CASSIARTSRETQYF - TRBJ2-5 TRBV19 TRBD2
TGCGCCAGTTGCCGGAGGGGTGGTAGCGGCACAGATACGCAGTATTTT CASCRRGGSGTDTQYF - TRBJ2-3 TRBV5-1 -
TGCGCCAGCAGCCGGGACAGTAATGAAAAACTGTTTTTT CASSRDSNEKLFF - TRBJ1-4 TRBV5-1 TRBD1